A selection of T cell receptor beta chains follows, all from one sample in a study of blood T cell repertoires in COVID-19. Generated by immunoSEQ multiplex PCR, the TCRdb table keeps only in-frame clones and is missing some. This table holds about 34,000 clones, 85% to 90% found once. Sequencing was performed on peripheral blood. Every receptor here comes from a woman aged 60-70 years with active COVID-19. Both conserved end residues are part of each CDR3. Each record gives: D gene, clone size, V gene, J gene, CDR3 protein, CDR3 DNA. D genes are given only for firm matches. Some rows mark clone size as missing; the rest say once, few, many or name a class of expanded clone.

d_gene: TRBD1; abundance: .; v_gene: TRBV28; j_gene: TRBJ2-5; CDR3aa: CASSFPLGTGGQETQYF; CDR3nt: TGTGCCAGCAGTTTTCCCCTCGGGACAGGGGGCCAAGAGACCCAGTACTTC
d_gene: TRBD2; abundance: few; v_gene: TRBV6-6; j_gene: TRBJ2-3; CDR3aa: CASSQISGRALTDTQYF; CDR3nt: TGTGCCAGCAGTCAGATTAGCGGGAGGGCCCTCACAGATACGCAGTATTTT
d_gene: TRBD2; abundance: .; v_gene: TRBV7-2; j_gene: TRBJ2-1; CDR3aa: CASSLGLAGVEQFF; CDR3nt: TGTGCCAGCAGCCTAGGACTAGCGGGGGTTGAGCAGTTCTTC
d_gene: TRBD1; abundance: .; v_gene: TRBV11-2; j_gene: TRBJ2-5; CDR3aa: CASRKTGVAETQYF; CDR3nt: TGTGCCAGCAGAAAGACAGGGGTTGCAGAGACCCAGTACTTC
d_gene: TRBD1; abundance: .; v_gene: TRBV5-1; j_gene: TRBJ2-2; CDR3aa: CASSDTGGTGELFF; CDR3nt: TGCGCCAGCAGCGACACAGGGGGCACCGGGGAGCTGTTTTTT
d_gene: TRBD2; abundance: .; v_gene: TRBV11-3; j_gene: TRBJ2-3; CDR3aa: CASSLSTGGVTDTQYF; CDR3nt: TGTGCCAGCAGCTTATCGACGGGGGGGGTGACCGATACGCAGTATTTT
d_gene: .; abundance: .; v_gene: TRBV3-1/TRBV3-2; j_gene: TRBJ2-1; CDR3aa: CASSRGQGGYNEQFF; CDR3nt: TGTGCCAGCAGCCGGGGGCAAGGGGGCTACAATGAGCAGTTCTTC
d_gene: TRBD1; abundance: .; v_gene: TRBV7-9; j_gene: TRBJ2-1; CDR3aa: CASSSFTGASSYNEQFF; CDR3nt: TGTGCCAGCAGCTCGTTTACAGGGGCTAGCTCCTACAATGAGCAGTTCTTC
d_gene: .; abundance: .; v_gene: TRBV27; j_gene: TRBJ1-1; CDR3aa: CASSFGRGTEAFF; CDR3nt: TGTGCCAGCAGTTTTGGTAGGGGCACTGAAGCTTTCTTT
d_gene: .; abundance: .; v_gene: TRBV2; j_gene: TRBJ1-4; CDR3aa: CASSETFYEKLFF; CDR3nt: TGTGCCAGCAGTGAGACATTTTATGAAAAACTGTTTTTT
d_gene: .; abundance: .; v_gene: TRBV10-1; j_gene: TRBJ2-7; CDR3aa: CASSESAVTGWYEQYF; CDR3nt: TGCGCCAGCAGTGAGTCAGCGGTTACAGGGTGGTACGAGCAGTACTTC
d_gene: TRBD1; abundance: .; v_gene: TRBV2; j_gene: TRBJ1-2; CDR3aa: CASSEATGGYGYTF; CDR3nt: TGTGCCAGCAGTGAAGCGACAGGGGGCTATGGCTACACCTTC
d_gene: TRBD2; abundance: .; v_gene: TRBV3-1/TRBV3-2; j_gene: TRBJ2-5; CDR3aa: CASSPAPTSGSGETQYF; CDR3nt: TGTGCCAGCAGCCCAGCCCCGACTAGCGGGAGTGGAGAGACCCAGTACTTC
d_gene: .; abundance: few; v_gene: TRBV6-5; j_gene: TRBJ1-5; CDR3aa: CASNPTGSNQPQHF; CDR3nt: TGTGCCAGCAACCCCACGGGGAGCAATCAGCCCCAGCATTTT
d_gene: .; abundance: few; v_gene: TRBV9; j_gene: TRBJ2-3; CDR3aa: CASSDPTGSYTDTQYF; CDR3nt: TGTGCCAGCAGCGATCCGACAGGCTCTTACACAGATACGCAGTATTTT
d_gene: TRBD1; abundance: .; v_gene: TRBV3-1/TRBV3-2; j_gene: TRBJ1-6; CDR3aa: CASTQGGRVNSPLHF; CDR3nt: TGTGCCAGCACCCAAGGGGGCAGGGTTAATTCACCCCTCCACTTT
d_gene: .; abundance: .; v_gene: TRBV2; j_gene: TRBJ1-3; CDR3aa: CASSVIDRNTIYF; CDR3nt: TGTGCCAGCAGTGTAATTGACAGAAACACCATATATTTT
d_gene: TRBD1; abundance: few; v_gene: TRBV7-3; j_gene: TRBJ2-1; CDR3aa: CASSANSGGEQFF; CDR3nt: TGTGCCAGCAGCGCGAACTCAGGGGGTGAGCAGTTCTTC
d_gene: TRBD2; abundance: .; v_gene: TRBV15; j_gene: TRBJ2-7; CDR3aa: CATSRDPGTSNSYEQYF; CDR3nt: TGTGCCACCAGCAGAGACCCCGGGACTAGCAACTCCTACGAGCAGTACTTC
d_gene: TRBD1; abundance: .; v_gene: TRBV18; j_gene: TRBJ1-6; CDR3aa: CASSRTGSANSPLHF; CDR3nt: TGTGCCAGCTCACGGACAGGCAGCGCTAATTCACCCCTCCACTTT
d_gene: .; abundance: .; v_gene: TRBV4-1; j_gene: TRBJ1-4; CDR3aa: CASSQVTAEEKLFF; CDR3nt: TGCGCCAGCAGCCAAGTCACCGCCGAGGAAAAACTGTTTTTT
d_gene: TRBD1; abundance: .; v_gene: TRBV30; j_gene: TRBJ1-1; CDR3aa: CAWNRGTEAFF; CDR3nt: TGTGCCTGGAACAGGGGTACTGAAGCTTTCTTT
d_gene: .; abundance: .; v_gene: TRBV20-1; j_gene: TRBJ1-5; CDR3aa: CSASRSNQPQHF; CDR3nt: TGCAGTGCTAGTCGGAGCAATCAGCCCCAGCATTTT
d_gene: .; abundance: .; v_gene: TRBV3-1/TRBV3-2; j_gene: TRBJ2-3; CDR3aa: CASSQFRAGGDTQYF; CDR3nt: TGTGCCAGCAGCCAATTTCGGGCCGGGGGAGATACGCAGTATTTT
d_gene: .; abundance: .; v_gene: TRBV30; j_gene: TRBJ1-5; CDR3aa: CAWSQGDQPQHF; CDR3nt: TGTGCCTGGAGCCAAGGGGATCAGCCCCAGCATTTT
d_gene: TRBD1; abundance: .; v_gene: TRBV28; j_gene: TRBJ2-5; CDR3aa: CASSFGQGARETQYF; CDR3nt: TGTGCCAGCAGTTTTGGGCAGGGGGCGCGGGAGACCCAGTACTTC
d_gene: .; abundance: .; v_gene: TRBV7-3; j_gene: TRBJ2-3; CDR3aa: CASSVGGPGDTDTQYF; CDR3nt: TGTGCCAGCAGCGTCGGGGGGCCCGGGGACACAGATACGCAGTATTTT